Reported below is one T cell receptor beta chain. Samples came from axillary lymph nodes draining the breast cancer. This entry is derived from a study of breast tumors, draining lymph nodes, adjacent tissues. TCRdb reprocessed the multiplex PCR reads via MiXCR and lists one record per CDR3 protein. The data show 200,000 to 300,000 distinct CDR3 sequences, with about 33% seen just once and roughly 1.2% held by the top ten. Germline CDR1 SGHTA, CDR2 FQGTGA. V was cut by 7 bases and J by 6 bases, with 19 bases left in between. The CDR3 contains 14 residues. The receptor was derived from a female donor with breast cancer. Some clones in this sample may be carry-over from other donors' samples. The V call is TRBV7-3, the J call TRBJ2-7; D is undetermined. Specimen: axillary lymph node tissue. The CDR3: CASNPAWGKGEQYF. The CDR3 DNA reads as TGTGCCAGCAACCCGGCCTGGGGAAAGGGCGAGCAGTACTTC.